Listed below are T cell receptor beta chains from one sample, sequenced in a study of OX40 agonist ivuxolimab in advanced cancers. The assay was immunoSEQ multiplex PCR, and TCRdb's table has in-frame clones only and misses some. The table has 55,000 to 80,000 clones, roughly 86% seen once; the top ten hold 9.8%. The sample consisted of CD4+ or CD8+ T cells sorted from blood, taken in a trial of the OX40 agonist ivuxolimab. The receptor set was obtained from an adult with an advanced solid tumor such as melanoma, head and neck, liver or kidney cancer. CDR3s include the opening cysteine and the closing phenylalanine or tryptophan. Each record gives: V gene, D gene, J gene, CDR3 DNA, CDR3 protein. The D gene is left open where the match is weak.

TRBV5-4	-	TRBJ1-1	TGTGCCAGCAGCTTGTTTTGGGTGAACACTGAAGCTTTCTTT	CASSLFWVNTEAFF
TRBV7-9	TRBD1	TRBJ1-2	TGTGCCAGCAGCTTAGGGGGGGTGGACAGGGCGTCCGGCTACACCTTC	CASSLGGVDRASGYTF
TRBV7-2	-	TRBJ1-1	TGTGCCAGCAGCTTCCTGTTGGGGCCGAACACTGAAGCTTTCTTT	CASSFLLGPNTEAFF
TRBV27	TRBD1	TRBJ2-7	TGTGCCAGCAGTATACTACAGGGGGCTCCCTACGAGCAGTACTTC	CASSILQGAPYEQYF
TRBV9	-	TRBJ2-5	TGTGCCAGCAGCGTAGGTGGGACACTTCTGGAGACCCAGTACTTC	CASSVGGTLLETQYF
TRBV27	-	TRBJ2-7	TGTGCCAGCAGCCTGGGGGGGGGCTGGAGCGAGCAGTACTTC	CASSLGGGWSEQYF
TRBV7-2	-	TRBJ2-1	TGTGCCAGCAGCTTAGGGGGAACGGGCATTGAGCAGTTCTTC	CASSLGGTGIEQFF
TRBV7-9	-	TRBJ1-2	TGTGCCAGCAGCTCGACCAACTATGGCTACACCTTC	CASSSTNYGYTF
TRBV2	-	TRBJ2-3	TGTGCCAGCAGACGGACAGAGACAGATACGCAGTATTTT	CASRRTETDTQYF
TRBV29-1	-	TRBJ2-5	TGCAGCGCCCGGGGAGGTCTGGAGACCCAGTACTTC	CSARGGLETQYF